This TCR beta chain was recorded in a study of STAT5B mutations in CD4+ large granular lymphocyte leukemia. Whole-study context: Among healthy donors, a particular HLA allele went with more CDR3 'QG' motifs. Regarding the study as a whole: Patient CD4-sorted repertoires looked more clonal than healthy CD4+ repertoires, even without putative leukemic clones.

Sequenced by immunoSEQ multiplex PCR; TCRdb stores in-frame clones only, minus some. The sample records about 32,000 clones, roughly nine tenths being singletons. About this clone itself: What it recognizes is unknown.

Healthy controls were blood donor buffy coats. Sequenced input: CD4+ T cells from blood buffy coats. This sequence originates from a human donor in good health.

CDR3 residues: CASSLAAVLYNEQFF. CDR3 sequence (DNA): TGTGCCAGCAGCTTAGCAGCGGTCCTCTACAATGAGCAGTTCTTC. The rearrangement uses TRBV13 and TRBJ2-1; tentatively, D is TRBD2 (5 bases). CDR1 PRHDT and CDR2 FYEKMQ come from the germline V gene (reference sequence). The CDR3 runs 15 residues. Trimming removed 1 base at V and 3 bases at J, with 10 bases between.